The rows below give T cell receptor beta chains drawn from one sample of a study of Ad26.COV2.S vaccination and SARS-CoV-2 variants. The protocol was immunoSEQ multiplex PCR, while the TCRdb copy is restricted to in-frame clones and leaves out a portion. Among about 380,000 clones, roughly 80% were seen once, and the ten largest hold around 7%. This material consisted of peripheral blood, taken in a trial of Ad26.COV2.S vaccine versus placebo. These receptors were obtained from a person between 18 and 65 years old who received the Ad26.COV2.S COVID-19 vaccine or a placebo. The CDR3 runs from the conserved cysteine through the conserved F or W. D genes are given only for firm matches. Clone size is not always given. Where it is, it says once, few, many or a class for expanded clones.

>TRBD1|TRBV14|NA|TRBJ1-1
CASSHLQGFMNTEAFF
TGTGCCAGCAGCCATCTACAGGGGTTTATGAACACTGAAGCTTTCTTT
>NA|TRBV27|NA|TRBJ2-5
CASSLMALAGRIETQYF
TGTGCCAGCAGTTTAATGGCCCTGGCGGGGCGCATAGAGACCCAGTACTTC
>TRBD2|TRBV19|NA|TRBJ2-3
CASGTSGREQYF
TGTGCCAGTGGGACTAGCGGGAGGGAGCAGTATTTT
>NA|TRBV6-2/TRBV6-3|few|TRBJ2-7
CASSYGSTYEQYF
TGTGCCAGCAGTTACGGCAGCACCTACGAGCAGTACTTC
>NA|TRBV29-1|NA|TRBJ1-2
CSVESGLAGYTF
TGCAGCGTTGAATCGGGGCTAGCTGGCTACACCTTC
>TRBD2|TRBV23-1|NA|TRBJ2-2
CASSQSGGRKMGGELFF
TGCGCCAGCAGTCAATCGGGCGGGAGGAAGATGGGCGGGGAGCTGTTTTTT
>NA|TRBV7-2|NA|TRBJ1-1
CASSPTTPNTEAFF
TGTGCCAGCAGCCCCACCACACCGAACACTGAAGCTTTCTTT
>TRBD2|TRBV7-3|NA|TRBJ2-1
CASSLERGAYNEQFF
TGTGCCAGCAGCCTCGAGCGGGGGGCCTACAATGAGCAGTTCTTC
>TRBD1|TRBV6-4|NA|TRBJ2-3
CASSEGGGDTQYF
TGTGCCAGCAGTGAAGGGGGCGGAGATACGCAGTATTTT
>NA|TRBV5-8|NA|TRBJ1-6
CASSLTQLNSPLHF
TGTGCCAGCAGCTTGACACAACTCAATTCACCCCTCCACTTT
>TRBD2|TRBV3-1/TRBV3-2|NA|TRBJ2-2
CASMLAGLNTGELFF
TGTGCCAGCATGTTAGCGGGGCTGAACACCGGGGAGCTGTTTTTT
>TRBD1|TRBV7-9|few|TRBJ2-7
CASSPKTGSYEQYF
TGTGCCAGCAGCCCGAAGACAGGGAGCTACGAGCAGTACTTC
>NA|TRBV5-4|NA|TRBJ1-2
CASSFKGSNYGYTF
TGTGCCAGCAGCTTTAAGGGAAGCAACTATGGCTACACCTTC
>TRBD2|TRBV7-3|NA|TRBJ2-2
CASSLGLAGAGELFF
TGTGCCAGCAGCTTAGGGCTAGCGGGAGCTGGGGAGCTGTTTTTT
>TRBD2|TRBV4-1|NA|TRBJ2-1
CASSQTLAEGNEQFF
TGCGCCAGCAGCCAAACACTAGCGGAGGGGAATGAGCAGTTCTTC
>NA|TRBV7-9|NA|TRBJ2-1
CASSQPVWRARNEQFF
TGTGCCAGCAGCCAACCAGTGTGGCGGGCGAGGAATGAGCAGTTCTTC
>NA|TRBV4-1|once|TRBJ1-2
CASSQQGEGVGYTF
TGCGCCAGCAGCCAGCAGGGAGAAGGGGTTGGCTACACCTTC
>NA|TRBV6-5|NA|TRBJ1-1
CASSLPGRIEAFF
TGTGCCAGCAGTTTGCCCGGGCGAATTGAAGCTTTCTTT
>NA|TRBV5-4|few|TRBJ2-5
CASSLVGSETQYF
TGTGCCAGCAGCTTGGTTGGGTCGGAGACCCAGTACTTC
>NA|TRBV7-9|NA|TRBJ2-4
CASSQNLGNIQYF
TGTGCCAGCAGCCAAAACTTGGGAAACATTCAGTACTTC
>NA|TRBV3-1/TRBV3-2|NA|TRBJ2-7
CASSRVNEQYF
TGTGCCAGCAGCCGGGTCAACGAGCAGTACTTC
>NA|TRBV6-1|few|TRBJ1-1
CASSELIRWGAAFF
TGTGCCAGCAGTGAATTGATTAGGTGGGGGGCAGCTTTCTTT
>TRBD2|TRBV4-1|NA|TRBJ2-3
CASSSGLADRDTQYF
TGCGCCAGCAGCTCGGGACTAGCGGACCGAGATACGCAGTATTTT
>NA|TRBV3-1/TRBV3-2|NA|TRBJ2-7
CASSLGSSYEQYF
TGTGCCAGCAGCCTAGGGAGCTCCTACGAGCAGTACTTC
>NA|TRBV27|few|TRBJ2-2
CATRKTGELFF
TGTGCCACTCGAAAGACCGGGGAGCTGTTTTTT
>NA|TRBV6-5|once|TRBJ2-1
CATQLGGGYNEQFF
TGTGCCACCCAGCTAGGAGGGGGGTACAATGAGCAGTTCTTC
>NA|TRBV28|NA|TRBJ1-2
CASISFGGQARYGYTF
TGTGCCAGCATTTCATTCGGCGGCCAGGCGAGGTATGGCTACACCTTC
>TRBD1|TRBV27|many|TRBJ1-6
CASSVDRAGSPLHF
TGTGCCAGCAGTGTAGACAGGGCAGGTTCACCCCTCCACTTT
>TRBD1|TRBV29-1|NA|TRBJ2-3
CSVEGYRGSADTQYF
TGCAGCGTTGAAGGTTACAGGGGGAGCGCAGATACGCAGTATTTT
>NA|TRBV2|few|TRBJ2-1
CASSGGLNYNEQFF
TGTGCCAGCAGTGGGGGACTTAACTACAATGAGCAGTTCTTC
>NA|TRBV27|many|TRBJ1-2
CASSSTGPAGYTF
TGTGCCAGCAGTTCGACAGGCCCAGCCGGCTACACCTTC
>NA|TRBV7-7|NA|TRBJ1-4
CASSLGLGGRRTNEKLFF
TGTGCCAGCAGCTTAGGATTGGGGGGGCGCAGGACTAATGAAAAACTGTTTTTT
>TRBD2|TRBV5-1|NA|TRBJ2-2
CASSLAKFGEREFVTGELFF
TGCGCCAGCAGCTTGGCGAAATTTGGAGAGCGGGAGTTTGTCACCGGGGAGCTGTTTTTT
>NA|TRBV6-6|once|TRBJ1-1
CASSPRGGASEAFF
TGTGCCAGCAGTCCCCGGGGGGGGGCGAGTGAAGCTTTCTTT
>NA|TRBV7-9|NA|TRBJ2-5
CASSLWLQETQYF
TGTGCCAGCAGCTTGTGGCTCCAAGAGACCCAGTACTTC
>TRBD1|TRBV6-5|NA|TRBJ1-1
CASSYRQGVSNTEAFF
TGTGCCAGCAGTTACCGACAGGGGGTTTCGAACACTGAAGCTTTCTTT
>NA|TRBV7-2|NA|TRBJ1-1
CASSWAGVNTEAFF
TGTGCCAGCAGCTGGGCGGGAGTGAACACTGAAGCTTTCTTT
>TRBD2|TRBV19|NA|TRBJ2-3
CASSSHTSGGPDTQYF
TGTGCCAGTAGTAGCCACACGAGCGGGGGGCCAGATACGCAGTATTTT
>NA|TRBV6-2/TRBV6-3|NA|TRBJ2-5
CASSSPGTLYQETQYF
TGTGCCAGCAGCTCTCCAGGGACACTCTACCAAGAGACCCAGTACTTC
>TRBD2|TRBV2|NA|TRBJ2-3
CASSEGWRGGRRDTQYF
TGTGCCAGCAGTGAAGGTTGGCGGGGGGGCCGGAGAGATACGCAGTATTTT
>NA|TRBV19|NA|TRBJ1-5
CASSISGSQPQHF
TGTGCCAGTAGTATTTCAGGGAGTCAGCCCCAGCATTTT
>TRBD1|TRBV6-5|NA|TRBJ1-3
CASSYRTGVGNTIYF
TGTGCCAGCAGTTACAGGACAGGGGTTGGAAACACCATATATTTT
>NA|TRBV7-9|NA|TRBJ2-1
CASMVPSLSYNEQFF
TGTGCCAGCATGGTACCCTCCCTCTCCTACAATGAGCAGTTCTTC
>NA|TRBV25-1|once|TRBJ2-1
CAIALGGEQFF
TGTGCCATCGCCCTGGGAGGCGAGCAGTTCTTC
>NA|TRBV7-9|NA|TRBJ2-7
CASSHPLAIEQYF
TGTGCCAGCAGCCACCCACTAGCCATCGAGCAGTACTTC
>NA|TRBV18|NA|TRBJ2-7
CASSLAAVNSYEQYF
TGTGCCAGCTCACTCGCGGCGGTGAACTCCTACGAGCAGTACTTC
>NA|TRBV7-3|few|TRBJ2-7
CATSLGDNYEQYF
TGTGCCACCTCTTTGGGGGACAATTACGAGCAGTACTTC
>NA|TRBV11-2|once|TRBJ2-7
CASSLGGARAVGKQYF
TGTGCCAGCAGCTTAGGCGGGGCCCGAGCAGTTGGCAAGCAGTACTTC